Detailed here is one T cell receptor beta chain. The data were obtained in a study of control samples from healthy donors and cancer patients. V lost 0 bases and J lost 6, with 9 bases in between. This CDR3 contains 13 residues. Germline CDR1 reads LNHNV; CDR2 reads YYDKDF (reference sequence). Method: immunoSEQ multiplex PCR; TCRdb's copy keeps in-frame clones and lacks some. The data hold 190,000 or so clones, with about 93% observed a single time. The receptor was isolated from a man aged 18 to 29 in good health. The chain couples TRBV15 to TRBJ2-7, with TRBD1 as a possible D gene (6 bases). Sequencing was carried out using blood. CDR3 residues: CATSRDGGGEQYF. CDR3 sequence (DNA): TGTGCCACCAGCAGAGATGGGGGCGGCGAGCAGTACTTC.